Listed below are T cell receptor beta chains from one sample, sequenced in a study of shared clonotypes between healthy human individuals. Repertoires were generated with immunoSEQ multiplex PCR, while TCRdb's copy carries only in-frame clones and drops some. The sample consists of some 2.1 million clones, roughly 94% of them appearing once. Sequencing input: naive CD4+ T cells sorted from blood. These receptors came from a man between 18 and 29 years old in good health. The CDR3 runs from the conserved cysteine through the conserved F or W. Fields, in order: V gene, clone size, J gene, D gene, CDR3 length, CDR3 protein, CDR3 DNA. D genes are given only for firm matches. The size entry is marked missing in some rows and otherwise reads once, few, many or a size class.

V gene: TRBV7-2; clone size: -; J gene: TRBJ2-1; D gene: -; CDR3 length: 14; CDR3 protein: CASSLVVESHEQFF; CDR3 DNA: TGTGCCAGCAGCTTAGTGGTCGAATCCCATGAGCAGTTCTTC
V gene: TRBV5-8; clone size: -; J gene: TRBJ1-6; D gene: -; CDR3 length: 15; CDR3 protein: CASSLVTGPGGTLHF; CDR3 DNA: TGTGCCAGCAGCTTGGTCACAGGCCCTGGCGGGACCCTCCACTTT
V gene: TRBV7-9; clone size: -; J gene: TRBJ1-5; D gene: -; CDR3 length: 15; CDR3 protein: CASSLEAGGNQPQHF; CDR3 DNA: TGTGCCAGCAGCTTAGAGGCGGGGGGCAATCAGCCCCAGCATTTT
V gene: TRBV6-1; clone size: -; J gene: TRBJ2-7; D gene: TRBD2; CDR3 length: 14; CDR3 protein: CASSESGTLYEQYF; CDR3 DNA: TGTGCCAGCAGTGAGAGCGGGACTCTGTACGAGCAGTACTTC
V gene: TRBV9; clone size: -; J gene: TRBJ1-6; D gene: -; CDR3 length: 15; CDR3 protein: CASSVSGQDNSPLHF; CDR3 DNA: TGTGCCAGCAGCGTATCTGGGCAGGATAATTCACCCCTCCACTTT
V gene: TRBV7-8; clone size: -; J gene: TRBJ1-4; D gene: -; CDR3 length: 15; CDR3 protein: CASSPANRGNEKLFF; CDR3 DNA: TGTGCCAGCAGCCCCGCCAACAGAGGGAATGAAAAACTGTTTTTT
V gene: TRBV5-1; clone size: -; J gene: TRBJ1-1; D gene: TRBD1; CDR3 length: 13; CDR3 protein: CASSLDGTGGAFF; CDR3 DNA: TGCGCCAGCAGCTTGGACGGGACAGGTGGAGCTTTCTTT
V gene: TRBV2; clone size: -; J gene: TRBJ2-2; D gene: TRBD2; CDR3 length: 12; CDR3 protein: CASAGDTGELFF; CDR3 DNA: TGTGCCAGCGCGGGGGACACCGGGGAGCTGTTTTTT
V gene: TRBV29-1; clone size: once; J gene: TRBJ2-2; D gene: -; CDR3 length: 16; CDR3 protein: CSGTGTTPLNTGELFF; CDR3 DNA: TGCAGCGGTACAGGGACCACTCCCCTGAACACCGGGGAGCTGTTTTTT
V gene: TRBV19; clone size: once; J gene: TRBJ2-7; D gene: -; CDR3 length: 14; CDR3 protein: CASSAPGRGNEQYF; CDR3 DNA: TGTGCCAGTAGTGCCCCCGGCAGGGGAAACGAGCAGTACTTC
V gene: TRBV6-5; clone size: -; J gene: TRBJ1-1; D gene: -; CDR3 length: 15; CDR3 protein: CASRRGGVKGTEAFF; CDR3 DNA: TGTGCCAGCAGAAGAGGGGGAGTAAAGGGGACTGAAGCTTTCTTT
V gene: TRBV5-1; clone size: -; J gene: TRBJ2-2; D gene: -; CDR3 length: 15; CDR3 protein: CASSLVAGAAGELFF; CDR3 DNA: TGCGCCAGCAGCTTGGTTGCAGGGGCGGCCGGGGAGCTGTTTTTT
V gene: TRBV18; clone size: -; J gene: TRBJ1-4; D gene: -; CDR3 length: 15; CDR3 protein: CASSPPSGSPQKLFF; CDR3 DNA: TGTGCCAGCTCACCACCGTCAGGGTCTCCACAAAAACTGTTTTTT
V gene: TRBV6-6; clone size: -; J gene: TRBJ2-7; D gene: TRBD1; CDR3 length: 15; CDR3 protein: CASSYLGQGTYEQYF; CDR3 DNA: TGTGCCAGCAGTTACTTAGGACAGGGGACCTACGAGCAGTACTTC
V gene: TRBV6-6; clone size: -; J gene: TRBJ1-3; D gene: -; CDR3 length: 14; CDR3 protein: CAGGQPSAGNTIYF; CDR3 DNA: TGTGCCGGCGGACAGCCCTCTGCGGGAAACACCATATATTTT
V gene: TRBV30; clone size: -; J gene: TRBJ1-6; D gene: -; CDR3 length: 14; CDR3 protein: CAWSGWAGDSPLHF; CDR3 DNA: TGTGCCTGGAGCGGCTGGGCTGGGGATTCACCCCTCCACTTT
V gene: TRBV6-6; clone size: once; J gene: TRBJ2-3; D gene: -; CDR3 length: 16; CDR3 protein: CASSYPEGEALDTQYF; CDR3 DNA: TGTGCCAGCAGTTACCCCGAGGGGGAGGCCCTAGATACGCAGTATTTT
V gene: TRBV6-5; clone size: -; J gene: TRBJ1-1; D gene: -; CDR3 length: 11; CDR3 protein: CATRMDIRAFF; CDR3 DNA: TGTGCCACCAGAATGGACATTCGGGCTTTCTTT
V gene: TRBV10-2; clone size: -; J gene: TRBJ2-7; D gene: TRBD1; CDR3 length: 14; CDR3 protein: CASSEVRGSGEQYF; CDR3 DNA: TGCGCCAGCAGTGAGGTCAGGGGGTCGGGCGAGCAGTACTTC
V gene: TRBV6-5; clone size: -; J gene: TRBJ1-2; D gene: -; CDR3 length: 14; CDR3 protein: CASSYDRTNYGYTF; CDR3 DNA: TGTGCCAGCAGTTACGATCGGACCAACTATGGCTACACCTTC
V gene: TRBV6-1; clone size: few; J gene: TRBJ1-6; D gene: TRBD1; CDR3 length: 15; CDR3 protein: CASSEGGTGNSPLHF; CDR3 DNA: TGTGCCAGCAGTGAAGGGGGGACAGGGAATTCACCCCTCCACTTT
V gene: TRBV29-1; clone size: -; J gene: TRBJ2-3; D gene: -; CDR3 length: 14; CDR3 protein: CSGMPGGSTDTQYF; CDR3 DNA: TGCAGCGGGATGCCAGGGGGGAGCACAGATACGCAGTATTTT
V gene: TRBV13; clone size: -; J gene: TRBJ1-2; D gene: TRBD1; CDR3 length: 17; CDR3 protein: CATSLSNTRDRNYGYTF; CDR3 DNA: TGTGCCACCTCGCTCTCAAATACCCGGGACAGGAACTATGGCTACACCTTC
V gene: TRBV10-3; clone size: -; J gene: TRBJ2-7; D gene: -; CDR3 length: 15; CDR3 protein: CAISPLAVNPGEQYF; CDR3 DNA: TGTGCCATCAGTCCCTTAGCGGTTAACCCCGGAGAGCAGTACTTC
V gene: TRBV30; clone size: -; J gene: TRBJ1-1; D gene: -; CDR3 length: 11; CDR3 protein: CAWSPRYEAFF; CDR3 DNA: TGTGCCTGGAGTCCTCGATATGAAGCTTTCTTT
V gene: TRBV5-5; clone size: -; J gene: TRBJ2-1; D gene: TRBD1; CDR3 length: 15; CDR3 protein: CASSLATGTYNEQFF; CDR3 DNA: TGTGCCAGCAGCTTGGCGACAGGGACCTACAATGAGCAGTTCTTC
V gene: TRBV19; clone size: -; J gene: TRBJ1-5; D gene: -; CDR3 length: 15; CDR3 protein: CASTEVVGGDQPQHF; CDR3 DNA: TGTGCCAGTACCGAGGTAGTGGGGGGGGATCAGCCCCAGCATTTT
V gene: TRBV2; clone size: -; J gene: TRBJ1-1; D gene: -; CDR3 length: 13; CDR3 protein: CASSSDRNTEAFF; CDR3 DNA: TGTGCCAGCAGTTCAGACAGGAACACTGAAGCTTTCTTT
V gene: TRBV7-3; clone size: -; J gene: TRBJ2-1; D gene: -; CDR3 length: 13; CDR3 protein: CASSTGSYNEQFF; CDR3 DNA: TGTGCCAGCAGCACGGGTTCCTACAATGAGCAGTTCTTC
V gene: TRBV5-8; clone size: -; J gene: TRBJ1-3; D gene: -; CDR3 length: 16; CDR3 protein: CASSFRVRTSGNTIYF; CDR3 DNA: TGTGCCAGCAGCTTTCGGGTACGGACCTCTGGAAACACCATATATTTT
V gene: TRBV2; clone size: -; J gene: TRBJ2-1; D gene: -; CDR3 length: 13; CDR3 protein: CASGSSAPPEQFF; CDR3 DNA: TGTGCCAGCGGTAGTAGCGCTCCGCCCGAGCAGTTCTTC
V gene: TRBV12-5; clone size: -; J gene: TRBJ2-1; D gene: -; CDR3 length: 18; CDR3 protein: CASGLETGSFNFYNEQFF; CDR3 DNA: TGTGCTAGTGGTTTGGAAACGGGATCTTTCAATTTCTACAATGAGCAGTTCTTC
V gene: TRBV18; clone size: -; J gene: TRBJ1-3; D gene: -; CDR3 length: 13; CDR3 protein: CASSSQGVNTIYF; CDR3 DNA: TGTGCCAGCTCATCGCAGGGTGTAAACACCATATATTTT
V gene: TRBV2; clone size: -; J gene: TRBJ1-2; D gene: -; CDR3 length: 14; CDR3 protein: CASSGAAGNYGYTF; CDR3 DNA: TGTGCCAGCAGTGGGGCGGCCGGTAACTATGGCTACACCTTC
V gene: TRBV27; clone size: -; J gene: TRBJ2-3; D gene: TRBD2; CDR3 length: 17; CDR3 protein: CASRRPSGRGGTDTQYF; CDR3 DNA: TGTGCCAGCAGACGACCTAGCGGGCGGGGAGGCACAGATACGCAGTATTTT
V gene: TRBV30; clone size: once; J gene: TRBJ1-6; D gene: TRBD1; CDR3 length: 16; CDR3 protein: CAGHGQASSYNSPLHF; CDR3 DNA: TGTGCCGGACACGGACAGGCTAGCTCCTATAATTCACCCCTCCACTTT
V gene: TRBV14; clone size: -; J gene: TRBJ2-7; D gene: -; CDR3 length: 14; CDR3 protein: CASSQVGGSAEQYF; CDR3 DNA: TGTGCCAGCAGCCAAGTCGGAGGTTCAGCCGAGCAGTACTTC
V gene: TRBV11-2; clone size: -; J gene: TRBJ2-5; D gene: -; CDR3 length: 15; CDR3 protein: CASSSLWGSQETQYF; CDR3 DNA: TGTGCCAGCAGCTCTTTATGGGGAAGTCAAGAGACCCAGTACTTC
V gene: TRBV5-6; clone size: -; J gene: TRBJ1-5; D gene: TRBD1; CDR3 length: 15; CDR3 protein: CASSHRGLSNQPQHF; CDR3 DNA: TGTGCCAGCAGCCACAGGGGTTTAAGCAATCAGCCCCAGCATTTT
V gene: TRBV6-5; clone size: -; J gene: TRBJ1-1; D gene: TRBD1; CDR3 length: 13; CDR3 protein: CASRPDRVGIAFF; CDR3 DNA: TGTGCCAGCAGGCCCGACAGGGTCGGGATCGCTTTCTTT
V gene: TRBV28; clone size: -; J gene: TRBJ2-1; D gene: -; CDR3 length: 12; CDR3 protein: CASSPFGREQFF; CDR3 DNA: TGTGCCAGCAGTCCCTTTGGGAGGGAGCAGTTCTTC
V gene: TRBV7-6; clone size: once; J gene: TRBJ1-3; D gene: -; CDR3 length: 16; CDR3 protein: CASSLVAWGSGNTIYF; CDR3 DNA: TGTGCCAGCAGCTTAGTAGCATGGGGGTCTGGAAACACCATATATTTT
V gene: TRBV2; clone size: -; J gene: TRBJ2-7; D gene: -; CDR3 length: 14; CDR3 protein: CASNLALRTYEQYF; CDR3 DNA: TGTGCCAGCAATTTAGCGCTGCGAACCTACGAGCAGTACTTC
V gene: TRBV10-3; clone size: -; J gene: TRBJ2-2; D gene: -; CDR3 length: 16; CDR3 protein: CVISYSLDGNTGELFF; CDR3 DNA: TGTGTCATCAGTTATTCTCTAGACGGGAACACCGGGGAGCTGTTTTTT
V gene: TRBV6-6; clone size: -; J gene: TRBJ1-6; D gene: -; CDR3 length: 13; CDR3 protein: CASSYGQGHLLHF; CDR3 DNA: TGTGCCAGCAGTTACGGGCAGGGGCACCTCCTCCACTTT
V gene: TRBV30; clone size: -; J gene: TRBJ1-3; D gene: -; CDR3 length: 17; CDR3 protein: CAWSELGTLNSGNTIYF; CDR3 DNA: TGTGCCTGGAGTGAGTTGGGGACACTCAACTCTGGAAACACCATATATTTT
V gene: TRBV18; clone size: -; J gene: TRBJ1-4; D gene: -; CDR3 length: 12; CDR3 protein: CASSPRSEKLFF; CDR3 DNA: TGTGCCAGCTCACCTCGCAGTGAAAAACTGTTTTTT
V gene: TRBV19; clone size: few; J gene: TRBJ1-2; D gene: -; CDR3 length: 13; CDR3 protein: CASSVPGHYGYTF; CDR3 DNA: TGTGCCAGTAGTGTCCCGGGCCACTATGGCTACACCTTC
V gene: TRBV19; clone size: -; J gene: TRBJ1-5; D gene: -; CDR3 length: 14; CDR3 protein: CASSMGRPGQPQHF; CDR3 DNA: TGTGCCAGTAGTATGGGGCGGCCCGGTCAGCCCCAGCATTTT
V gene: TRBV18; clone size: -; J gene: TRBJ2-3; D gene: TRBD2; CDR3 length: 17; CDR3 protein: CASSPPGLAGGGDTQYF; CDR3 DNA: TGTGCCAGCTCACCCCCCGGACTAGCGGGGGGCGGCGATACGCAGTATTTT
V gene: TRBV9; clone size: -; J gene: TRBJ2-3; D gene: TRBD1; CDR3 length: 15; CDR3 protein: CASSVITGGADTQYF; CDR3 DNA: TGTGCCAGCAGCGTTATCACAGGGGGCGCGGATACGCAGTATTTT
V gene: TRBV10-1; clone size: -; J gene: TRBJ2-7; D gene: TRBD2; CDR3 length: 15; CDR3 protein: CASSESLAGVGEQYF; CDR3 DNA: TGCGCCAGCAGTGAGTCGCTAGCGGGAGTTGGCGAGCAGTACTTC
V gene: TRBV4-3; clone size: -; J gene: TRBJ2-1; D gene: -; CDR3 length: 15; CDR3 protein: CASSRDKGSYNEQFF; CDR3 DNA: TGCGCCAGCAGCCGCGATAAGGGCTCCTACAATGAGCAGTTCTTC
V gene: TRBV7-2; clone size: -; J gene: TRBJ1-2; D gene: -; CDR3 length: 15; CDR3 protein: CASSPPNAQSYGYTF; CDR3 DNA: TGTGCCAGCAGCCCCCCCAACGCACAAAGCTATGGCTACACCTTC
V gene: TRBV4-1; clone size: -; J gene: TRBJ1-4; D gene: -; CDR3 length: 16; CDR3 protein: CASSLEAGTVHEKLFF; CDR3 DNA: TGCGCCAGCAGCCTAGAAGCCGGGACCGTTCATGAAAAACTGTTTTTT
V gene: TRBV7-2; clone size: -; J gene: TRBJ2-1; D gene: TRBD2; CDR3 length: 15; CDR3 protein: CASRIAGGPYNEQFF; CDR3 DNA: TGTGCCAGCAGAATAGCGGGGGGGCCGTACAATGAGCAGTTCTTC
V gene: TRBV9; clone size: once; J gene: TRBJ2-1; D gene: -; CDR3 length: 13; CDR3 protein: CASSVAGYNEQFF; CDR3 DNA: TGTGCCAGCAGCGTAGCAGGTTACAATGAGCAGTTCTTC
V gene: TRBV5-1; clone size: few; J gene: TRBJ2-3; D gene: -; CDR3 length: 16; CDR3 protein: CASSLEGAVGTDTQYF; CDR3 DNA: TGCGCCAGCAGCTTGGAAGGAGCGGTGGGCACAGATACGCAGTATTTT
V gene: TRBV29-1; clone size: -; J gene: TRBJ2-1; D gene: -; CDR3 length: 11; CDR3 protein: CSVDPENEQFF; CDR3 DNA: TGCAGCGTTGACCCCGAGAATGAGCAGTTCTTC
V gene: TRBV6-6; clone size: -; J gene: TRBJ2-2; D gene: TRBD2; CDR3 length: 15; CDR3 protein: CASSSGLAGTGELFF; CDR3 DNA: TGTGCCAGCAGTTCGGGACTAGCGGGGACCGGGGAGCTGTTTTTT